This T cell receptor (beta chain) was retrieved from a study of a mutant IDH1 vaccine in newly diagnosed glioma. Study details: The therapy given earlier, which was standard therapy, consisted of radiotherapy, temozolomide, or both, and most of the patients received both. Study-level results: There seemed to be no relation between pseudoprogression and changes in top peripheral T cell clonotypes.

The data were produced by immunoSEQ multiplex PCR, yet TCRdb's version contains in-frame clones alone and is incomplete. The table records approximately 50,000 clones, 86% of them present only once. Time point given: week 35, safety follow-up. All doses held 300 ug of mutant IDH1 20-mer peptide, with topical imiquimod. Patients came in for eight vaccinations, in weeks 1, 3, 5, 7, 11, 15, 19 and 23. Turning to this clone: The antigen is undetermined.

Germline assignment: CDR1 SGHRS and CDR2 YFSETQ. The V end was cut by 3 bases, the J end by 3 bases, with 13 bases between. The CDR3 totals 15 residues. Sequenced material: PBMCs, taken from a glioma patient whose treatment included an IDH1 peptide vaccine. The rearrangement uses TRBV5-1 and TRBJ2-1; D remains ambiguous. The clonotype originates from a man aged 35-49 years with glioma. Here the CDR3 DNA reads TGCGCCAGCAGCTCACCCCAGGTGATCTACAATGAGCAGTTCTTC. This codes for CASSSPQVIYNEQFF.